Presented here are 10 T cell receptor beta chains from one specimen sequenced in a study of glioma-infiltrating T cells after dendritic cell vaccination. Using immunoSEQ multiplex PCR, the repertoire was profiled, and TCRdb retains in-frame clones only, with some absent. This table has 93,000 or so clones, around three quarters appearing once. The sequences come from blood, collected before dendritic cell vaccination. These TCRs come from a human donor with glioblastoma.

V is TRBV5-1 and J is TRBJ1-4; D gene ambiguous. The V gene lost 0 bases and the J gene lost 4 bases, with 13 bases spanning the gap. The CDR3 loop spans 16 amino acids. Germline-derived CDR1 and CDR2 are SGHRS and YFSETQ. CDR3 coding DNA: TGCGCCAGCAGCTTGGAATCTTACGGGAATAATGAAAAACTGTTTTTT. Its translation: CASSLESYGNNEKLFF.

The rearrangement uses TRBV10-1 and TRBJ1-1, with a weak D call TRBD1 (6 bases). Trimming cost V 6 bases and J 4 bases, with 12 bases left between them. This CDR3 spans 13 amino acids. CDR1 WNHNN and CDR2 SYGVQD come from the germline V gene (reference sequence). The CDR3 region is CASSRDMFTEAFF. CDR3 bases: TGCGCCAGCAGCCGGGACATGTTCACTGAAGCTTTCTTT.

CDR3 protein: CAIRADGGRTEQYF. For the CDR3, the DNA is TGTGCCATCAGGGCGGATGGCGGGAGAACCGAGCAGTACTTC. J is TRBJ2-5 and V is TRBV10-3; 7 bases align to TRBD2. The J call could be wrong; TRBJ2-7 is a better fit for the DNA end. Per germline, CDR1 ENHRY and CDR2 SYGVKD. The CDR3 is made up of 14 amino acids.

J is TRBJ1-2 and V is TRBV6-6; TRBD1 matches 7 bases. The trim removed 7 bases at V and 4 bases at J, leaving 6 bases unmatched. CDR1 and CDR2 (germline): MNHNY, SVGAGI (reference sequence). The CDR3 consists of 13 residues. The CDR3 sequence: CASTRGQLYGYTF. The CDR3, as DNA: TGTGCCAGCACCCGGGGACAGCTCTATGGCTACACCTTC.

This chain links TRBV7-6 with TRBJ2-1; 14 bases map to TRBD2. CDR3 size: 20 residues. Germline V gives CDR1 SGHVS, CDR2 FNYEAQ. V lost 5 bases, J lost 2 bases, and 14 bases stayed unmatched. CDR3 sequence (DNA): TGTGCCAGCAGCGCTCTTATAACGACTAGCGGGAGGGGGCCCTACAATGAGCAGTTCTTC. This gives the protein CASSALITTSGRGPYNEQFF.

This clone was picked up one time. The rearrangement joins TRBV30 to TRBJ2-7; 11 bases align to TRBD2. Per germline, CDR1 GTSNPN and CDR2 SVGIG (reference sequence). J lost 2 bases, V lost 4 bases, and 13 bases had no gene match. The CDR3 is 17 residues long. The chain's CDR3 is CAWTPMSSGGPTYEQYF. CDR3 coding DNA: TGTGCCTGGACCCCCATGTCTAGCGGGGGGCCCACCTACGAGCAGTACTTC.

This chain joins TRBV5-5 and TRBJ1-1; D perhaps matches TRBD1 (5 bases). Trimming left V 6 bases short and J 7 bases short, with 10 bases between. Germline assignment: CDR1 SGHKS and CDR2 YYEKEE (reference sequence). The CDR3 is made up of 11 amino acids. Here the CDR3 reads CASIRQLEAFF. The CDR3 nucleotides are TGTGCCAGCATCAGACAGCTTGAAGCTTTCTTT. Combining the CDR3 with reference TRBV5-5 and TRBJ1-1 gives the whole variable domain DAGVTQSPTHLIKTRGQQVTLRCSPISGHKSVSWYQQVLGQGPQFIFQYYEKEERGRGNFPDRFSARQFPNYSSELNVNALLLGDSALYLCASIRQLEAFFGQGTRLTVV.

The chain carries TRBV21-1 and TRBJ2-1; the table's D call TRBD1 went unverified against the DNA. TRBV21-1 is termed a pseudogene. The CDR3 totals 17 residues. The CDR3 DNA sequence: TGTGCCAGCAGCAAAGTATCAGGGTGGAGAAAGGGCAATGAGCAGTTCTTC. It codes for CASSKVSGWRKGNEQFF.

DNA for the CDR3: TGTGCCAGCAGCCCCCAAAGACTAGCCTCTGGGCCCCAGTACTTC. Translation gives CASSPQRLASGPQYF. J is TRBJ2-5 and V is TRBV9; 7 nucleotides agree with TRBD2. Germline loops: CDR1 SGDLS, CDR2 YYNGEE. The length of the CDR3 is 15 residues. J gave up 9 bases and V 4 bases, and 15 bases lay outside the gene matches.

This sequence joins TRBV2 and TRBJ2-2, with 10 bases aligning to TRBD1. Germline lookup yields CDR1 SNHLY and CDR2 FYNNEI. Trimming removed 8 bases from V and 6 bases from J; junction bases left unmatched: 6. CDR3 size: 14 residues. CDR3 DNA: TGTGCCAGCTCTGGACAGGGGGGTGCCGGGGAGCTGTTTTTT. It codes for CASSGQGGAGELFF.